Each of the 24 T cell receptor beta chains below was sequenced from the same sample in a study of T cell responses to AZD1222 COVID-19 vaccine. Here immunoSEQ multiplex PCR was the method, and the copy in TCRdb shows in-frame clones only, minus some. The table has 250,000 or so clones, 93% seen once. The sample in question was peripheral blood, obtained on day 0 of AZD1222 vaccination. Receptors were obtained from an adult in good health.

The DNA of the CDR3 is TGTGCCAGCAGCCGAAGTAGGGACGCCGCCTACGAGCAGTACTTC. Protein: CASSRSRDAAYEQYF. The rearrangement uses TRBV7-8 and TRBJ2-7; the D gene could be TRBD1 or TRBD2 (5 bases each). Between the trimmed V and J ends, which lost 5 bases and 2 bases, there was a span of 16 bases. Germline lookup yields CDR1 SGHVS and CDR2 FQNEAQ. This CDR3 region has 15 residues.

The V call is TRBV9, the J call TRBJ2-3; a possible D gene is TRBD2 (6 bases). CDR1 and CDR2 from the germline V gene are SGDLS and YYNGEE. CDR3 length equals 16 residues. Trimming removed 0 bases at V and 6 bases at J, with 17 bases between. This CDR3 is CASSVGSGNRGDTQYF. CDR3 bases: TGTGCCAGCAGCGTAGGTAGCGGAAACAGAGGGGATACGCAGTATTTT.

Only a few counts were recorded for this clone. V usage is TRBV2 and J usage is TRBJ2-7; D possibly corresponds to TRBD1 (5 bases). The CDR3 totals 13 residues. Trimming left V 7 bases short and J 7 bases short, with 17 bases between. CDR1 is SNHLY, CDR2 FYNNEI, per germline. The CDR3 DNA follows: TGTGCCAGCAAGATACAGGCGGCCGGAGAGCAGTACTTC. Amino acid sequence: CASKIQAAGEQYF.

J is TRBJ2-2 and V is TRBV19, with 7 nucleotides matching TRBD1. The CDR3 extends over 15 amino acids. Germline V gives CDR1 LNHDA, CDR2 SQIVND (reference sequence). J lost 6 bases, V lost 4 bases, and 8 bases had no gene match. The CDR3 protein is CASSTYRGGAGELFF. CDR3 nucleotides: TGTGCCAGTAGTACCTACAGGGGTGGTGCCGGGGAGCTGTTTTTT.

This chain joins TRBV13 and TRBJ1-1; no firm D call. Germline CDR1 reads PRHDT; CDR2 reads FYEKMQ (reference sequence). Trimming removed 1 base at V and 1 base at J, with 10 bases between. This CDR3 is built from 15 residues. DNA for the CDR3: TGTGCCAGCAGCTTAGCTTCGCATAAGAACACTGAAGCTTTCTTT. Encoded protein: CASSLASHKNTEAFF.

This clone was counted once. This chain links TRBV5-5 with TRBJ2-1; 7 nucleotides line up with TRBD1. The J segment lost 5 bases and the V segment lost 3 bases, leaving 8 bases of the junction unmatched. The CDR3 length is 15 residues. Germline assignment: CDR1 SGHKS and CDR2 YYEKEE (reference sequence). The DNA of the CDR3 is TGTGCCAGCAGCTCTAATAGGGGGCCCGACAATGAGCAGTTCTTC. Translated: CASSSNRGPDNEQFF.

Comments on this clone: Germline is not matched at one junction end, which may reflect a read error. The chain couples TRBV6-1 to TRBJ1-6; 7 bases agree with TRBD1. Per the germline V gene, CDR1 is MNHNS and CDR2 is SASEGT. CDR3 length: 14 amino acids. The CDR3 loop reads CASTEWDSNSPLHF. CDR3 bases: TGTGCCAGCACTGAATGGGACAGTAATTCACCCCTCCACTTT.

CDR3 sequence: CASTSGGGNEKLFF. The CDR3 DNA is TGTGCCAGCACCTCGGGGGGTGGTAATGAAAAACTGTTTTTT. The rearrangement links TRBV11-2 to TRBJ1-4; weak D call: TRBD1 (5 bases). The CDR3 sequence is 14 residues long. CDR1 is SGHAT, CDR2 FQNNGV, per germline. Trimming shortened V by 7 bases and J by 4 bases, and 13 bases separated the two germline ends. The full variable domain, rest sourced from reference TRBV11-2 and TRBJ1-4, is EAGVAQSPRYKIIEKRQSVAFWCNPISGHATLYWYQQILGQGPKLLIQFQNNGVVDDSQLPKDRFSAERLKGVDSTLKIQPAKLEDSAVYLCASTSGGGNEKLFFGSGTQLSVL.

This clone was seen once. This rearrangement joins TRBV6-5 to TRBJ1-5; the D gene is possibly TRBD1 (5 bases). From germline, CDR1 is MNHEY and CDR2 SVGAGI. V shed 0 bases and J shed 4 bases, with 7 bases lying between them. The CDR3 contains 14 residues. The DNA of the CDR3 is TGTGCCAGCAGTTACTCGAGGGGAAATCAGCCCCAGCATTTT. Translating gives CASSYSRGNQPQHF.

The CDR3 region has the DNA TGTGCCAGCGCCAGCGGGGGAGTCAATGAGCAGTTCTTC. Translation gives CASASGGVNEQFF. The V and J genes are TRBV6-5 and TRBJ2-1; 8 bases are shared with TRBD2. The junction had 6 bases not matched to a gene; V was cut back by 8 bases and J by 6 bases. CDR1 MNHEY and CDR2 SVGAGI come from the germline V gene. The length of the CDR3 is 13 residues.

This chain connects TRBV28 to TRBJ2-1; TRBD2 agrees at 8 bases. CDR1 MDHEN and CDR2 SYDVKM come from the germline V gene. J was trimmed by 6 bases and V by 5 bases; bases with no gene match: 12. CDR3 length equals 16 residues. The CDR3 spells CASSSTGTSGGNEQFF. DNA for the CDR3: TGTGCCAGCAGTAGCACCGGGACTAGTGGGGGCAATGAGCAGTTCTTC.

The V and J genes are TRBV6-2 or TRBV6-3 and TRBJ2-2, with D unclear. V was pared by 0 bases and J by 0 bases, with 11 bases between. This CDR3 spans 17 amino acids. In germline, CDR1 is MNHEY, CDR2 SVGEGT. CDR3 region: CASSYSTWVPNTGELFF. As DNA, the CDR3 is TGTGCCAGCAGTTACTCGACTTGGGTCCCGAACACCGGGGAGCTGTTTTTT.

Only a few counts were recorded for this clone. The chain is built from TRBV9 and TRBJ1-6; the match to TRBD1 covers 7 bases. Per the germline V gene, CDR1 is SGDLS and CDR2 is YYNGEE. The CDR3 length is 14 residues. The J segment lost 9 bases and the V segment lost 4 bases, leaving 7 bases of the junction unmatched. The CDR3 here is CASSKGGGGSPLHF. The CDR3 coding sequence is TGTGCCAGCAGCAAAGGGGGCGGTGGTTCACCCCTCCACTTT.

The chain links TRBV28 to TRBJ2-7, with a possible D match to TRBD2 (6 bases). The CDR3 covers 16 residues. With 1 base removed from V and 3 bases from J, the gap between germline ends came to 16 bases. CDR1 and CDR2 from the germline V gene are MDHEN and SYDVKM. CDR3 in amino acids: CASSLYAWLAIYEQYF. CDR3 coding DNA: TGTGCCAGCAGTTTATATGCGTGGCTAGCGATCTACGAGCAGTACTTC.

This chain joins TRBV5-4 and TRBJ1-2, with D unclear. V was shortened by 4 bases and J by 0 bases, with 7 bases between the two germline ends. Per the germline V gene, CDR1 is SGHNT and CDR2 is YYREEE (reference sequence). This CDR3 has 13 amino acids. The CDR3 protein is CASSTETNYGYTF. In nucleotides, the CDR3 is TGTGCCAGCAGCACCGAAACTAACTATGGCTACACCTTC.

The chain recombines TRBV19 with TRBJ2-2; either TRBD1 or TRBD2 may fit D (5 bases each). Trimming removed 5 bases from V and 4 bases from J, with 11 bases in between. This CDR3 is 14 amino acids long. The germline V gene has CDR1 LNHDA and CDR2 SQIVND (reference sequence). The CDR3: CASSLRDPTGELFF. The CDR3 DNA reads TGTGCCAGTAGTCTCCGGGACCCCACCGGGGAGCTGTTTTTT. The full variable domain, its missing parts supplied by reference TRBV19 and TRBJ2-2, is DGGITQSPKYLFRKEGQNVTLSCEQNLNHDAMYWYRQDPGQGLRLIYYSQIVNDFQKGDIAEGYSVSREKKESFPLTVTSAQKNPTAFYLCASSLRDPTGELFFGEGSRLTVL.

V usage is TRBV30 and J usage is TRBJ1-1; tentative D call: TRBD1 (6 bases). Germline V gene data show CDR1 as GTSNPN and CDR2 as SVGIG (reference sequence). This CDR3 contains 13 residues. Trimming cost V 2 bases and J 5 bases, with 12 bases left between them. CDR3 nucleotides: TGTGCCTGGAGTACCAACAGGGAGACTGAAGCTTTCTTT. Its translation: CAWSTNRETEAFF.

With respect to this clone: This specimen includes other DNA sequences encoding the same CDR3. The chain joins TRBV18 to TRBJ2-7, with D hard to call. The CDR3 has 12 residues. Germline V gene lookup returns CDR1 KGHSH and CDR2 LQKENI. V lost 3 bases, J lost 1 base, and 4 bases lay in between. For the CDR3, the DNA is TGTGCCAGCTCACCCGAATCCTACGAGCAGTACTTC. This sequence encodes CASSPESYEQYF.

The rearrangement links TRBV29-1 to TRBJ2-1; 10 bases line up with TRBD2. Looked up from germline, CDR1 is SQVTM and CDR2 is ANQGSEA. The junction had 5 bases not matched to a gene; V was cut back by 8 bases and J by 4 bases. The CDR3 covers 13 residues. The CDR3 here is CSTLTSGYNEQFF. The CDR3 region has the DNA TGCAGCACTTTGACTAGCGGGTACAATGAGCAGTTCTTC.

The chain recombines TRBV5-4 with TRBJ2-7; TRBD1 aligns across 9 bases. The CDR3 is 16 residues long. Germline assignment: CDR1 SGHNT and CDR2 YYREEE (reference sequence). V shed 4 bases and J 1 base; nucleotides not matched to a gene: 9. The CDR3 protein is CASSPGQGRISYEQYF. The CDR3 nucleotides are TGTGCCAGCAGCCCAGGACAGGGGAGGATTTCCTACGAGCAGTACTTC.

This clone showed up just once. CDR3 DNA: TGTGCCAGTAGTTATCCGGCGGGGAATGAAAAACTGTTTTTT. It encodes CASSYPAGNEKLFF. The chain links TRBV19 to TRBJ1-4; D is ambiguous. Per the germline V gene, CDR1 is LNHDA and CDR2 is SQIVND (reference sequence). Deletions cut 5 bases from V and 5 bases from J, with 12 bases between. This CDR3 contains 14 residues. The variable domain in full, with the rest retrieved from reference TRBV19 and TRBJ1-4, is DGGITQSPKYLFRKEGQNVTLSCEQNLNHDAMYWYRQDPGQGLRLIYYSQIVNDFQKGDIAEGYSVSREKKESFPLTVTSAQKNPTAFYLCASSYPAGNEKLFFGSGTQLSVL.

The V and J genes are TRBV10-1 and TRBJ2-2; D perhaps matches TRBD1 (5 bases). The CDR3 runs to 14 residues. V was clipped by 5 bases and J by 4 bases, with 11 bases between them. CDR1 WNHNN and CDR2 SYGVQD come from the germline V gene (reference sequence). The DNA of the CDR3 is TGCGCCAGCAGTCCTTTGGGGCCCACCGGGGAGCTGTTTTTT. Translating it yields CASSPLGPTGELFF.

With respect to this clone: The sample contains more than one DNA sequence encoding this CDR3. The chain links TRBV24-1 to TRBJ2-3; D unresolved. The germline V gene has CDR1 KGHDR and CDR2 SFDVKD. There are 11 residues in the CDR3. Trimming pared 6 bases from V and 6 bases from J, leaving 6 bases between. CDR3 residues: CATSQSDTQYF. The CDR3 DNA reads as TGTGCCACCAGTCAGTCCGATACGCAGTATTTT.

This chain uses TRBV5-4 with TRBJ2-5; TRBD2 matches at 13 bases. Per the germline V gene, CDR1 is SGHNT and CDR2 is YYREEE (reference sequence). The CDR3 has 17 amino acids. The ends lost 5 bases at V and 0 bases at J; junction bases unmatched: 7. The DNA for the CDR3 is TGTGCCAGCAGTTCAGGACTAGCGGGAGTAAACCAAGAGACCCAGTACTTC. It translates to CASSSGLAGVNQETQYF.